A selection of T cell receptor beta chains follows, all from one sample in a study of T cells after yellow fever vaccination. TCRdb recomputed calls from the 5' RACE reads with MiXCR, one row per CDR3 protein. The sample yields hundreds of thousands of distinct CDR3 sequences, about a fifth seen once. The sample in question was PBMCs, obtained 15 days after the yellow fever booster vaccination. Receptor source: a man in his thirties or forties who received the YFV17D yellow fever vaccine. CDR3s include the opening cysteine and the closing phenylalanine or tryptophan. Each record gives: V gene, D gene, clone size, J gene, CDR3 DNA, CDR3 protein. A D gene is named only where the DNA matches it firmly. A row's size may be missing; if present it is once, few, many or a size class.

>TRBV5-1|NA|few|TRBJ2-4
TGCGCCAGCAGCTCCCAGGTCCCGGGACCGGGCATTCAGTACTTC
CASSSQVPGPGIQYF
>TRBV9|TRBD2|few|TRBJ2-1
TGTGCCAGCAGCGCAGGGGGACTAGCGGACAATGAGCAGTTCTTC
CASSAGGLADNEQFF
>TRBV7-2|TRBD2|NA|TRBJ2-1
TGTGCCAGCAGCCCGCCCGGGGAGGGTGAGCAGTTCTTC
CASSPPGEGEQFF
>TRBV5-1|NA|NA|TRBJ2-7
TGCGCCAGCACCGGGCAGGCCCCCTACGAGCAGTACTTC
CASTGQAPYEQYF
>TRBV7-2|NA|NA|TRBJ2-2
TGTGCCAGCAGCTTAGCAGGGGCCCCAACCGGGGAGCTGTTTTTT
CASSLAGAPTGELFF
>TRBV6-5|NA|NA|TRBJ1-2
TGTGCCAGCAGTTACTCGACCGTTTCGGGGGCGCAGGGCTACACCTTC
CASSYSTVSGAQGYTF
>TRBV19|TRBD2|NA|TRBJ2-3
TGTGCCAGTATGGAGCGGGGGAGTGCAGATACGCAGTATTTT
CASMERGSADTQYF
>TRBV4-3|TRBD2|few|TRBJ2-1
TGCGCCAGCAGCCAAGTTGGCCAAGCGGGAGCATCTGAGCAGTTCTTC
CASSQVGQAGASEQFF
>TRBV19|TRBD2|NA|TRBJ2-1
TGTGCCAGTAGTACCGGACTAGCGGAACAATATGAGCAGTTCTTC
CASSTGLAEQYEQFF
>TRBV28|NA|many|TRBJ2-1
TGTGCCAGCAGGCGCCCCGGGGCGGTGAATGAGCAGTTCTTC
CASRRPGAVNEQFF
>TRBV5-4|TRBD2|few|TRBJ2-7
TGTGCCAGCAGCTTGGCCGAGCGGGAGGTCTACGAGCAGTACTTC
CASSLAEREVYEQYF
>TRBV12-3/TRBV12-4|NA|few|TRBJ2-1
TGTGCCAGCAGTTTCTCCTCCGGGAGACGCGAGCAGTTCTTC
CASSFSSGRREQFF
>TRBV15|NA|many|TRBJ2-3
TGTGCCACCAGCAGATCCCCGACTGCAAGCACAGATACGCAGTATTTT
CATSRSPTASTDTQYF
>TRBV20-1|NA|many|TRBJ2-3
TGCAGTGCGCGACGACTAGGGGGAGGAACTACAGATACGCAGTATTTT
CSARRLGGGTTDTQYF
>TRBV25-1|NA|few|TRBJ1-4
TGTGCCAGCAGTGAGGAGGGAAGGCCTAATGAAAAACTGTTTTTT
CASSEEGRPNEKLFF
>TRBV5-1|NA|few|TRBJ2-3
TGCGCCAGCAGCTTTGGCCTTTCTGGGACAGATACGCAGTATTTT
CASSFGLSGTDTQYF
>TRBV10-3|NA|NA|TRBJ2-7
TGTGCCATCAGTGGCAGCGGGACAGGAGGGTACGAGCAGTACTTC
CAISGSGTGGYEQYF
>TRBV29-1|TRBD1|few|TRBJ2-3
TGCAGCGTTAAACCTACAGGGGGAGATACGCAGTATTTT
CSVKPTGGDTQYF
>TRBV14|NA|many|TRBJ2-5
TGTGCCAGCAGCCCACCGGGGCGCCCCCCATGGACCCAGTACTTC
CASSPPGRPPWTQYF
>TRBV27|TRBD2|few|TRBJ2-7
TGTGCCAGCAGTTTAACTACCCCGGGACTAGCAAGCTACGAGCAGTACTTC
CASSLTTPGLASYEQYF
>TRBV12-3/TRBV12-4|NA|few|TRBJ1-2
TGTGCCAGCAGTTTCCCGGACAGAAACTATGGCTACACCTTC
CASSFPDRNYGYTF
>TRBV29-1|NA|NA|TRBJ2-7
TGCAGCGGGGGCTGGGACTCGTATGGTAAAGAGCAGTACTTC
CSGGWDSYGKEQYF
>TRBV6-2/TRBV6-3|NA|few|TRBJ1-4
TGTGCCAGCAGCTCGGTGAGGACGGGAGCTAATGAAAAACTGTTTTTT
CASSSVRTGANEKLFF
>TRBV11-2|NA|few|TRBJ1-1
TGTGCCAGCAGCTTACTTTCACACCGGAACACTGAAGCTTTCTTT
CASSLLSHRNTEAFF
>TRBV5-1|TRBD2|NA|TRBJ2-7
TGCGCCAGCAGCTTGATACTAGCGGGGACGTCCGAGCAGTACTTC
CASSLILAGTSEQYF
>TRBV20-1|TRBD2|NA|TRBJ2-1
TGCAGTGCTGCTAGCGGGGCGGGGGGGGATGAGCAGTTCTTC
CSAASGAGGDEQFF
>TRBV7-9|TRBD2|few|TRBJ2-5
TGTGCCAGCAGCAGGGGACTAGCGGATTGGGGAGAGACCCAGTACTTC
CASSRGLADWGETQYF
>TRBV29-1|NA|few|TRBJ2-5
TGCAGCGTCACCGTCGCAACGGAGACCCAGTACTTC
CSVTVATETQYF
>TRBV10-3|TRBD2|NA|TRBJ2-7
TGTGCCATCAATCCGGCTAGCGGGACCCGAGTACACGAGCAGTACTTC
CAINPASGTRVHEQYF
>TRBV27|NA|few|TRBJ2-7
TGTGCCAGCAGTTTATACGGCAGGGGTTCCTACGAGCAGTACTTC
CASSLYGRGSYEQYF
>TRBV5-1|TRBD1|NA|TRBJ1-2
TGCGCCAGCAGCTTGGACGGACAGGATTATGGCTACACCTTC
CASSLDGQDYGYTF
>TRBV5-5|NA|NA|TRBJ1-4
TGTGCCAGCAGACGAAGTCCAGGGATCACAACTAATGAAAAACTGTTTTTT
CASRRSPGITTNEKLFF
>TRBV19|TRBD2|NA|TRBJ2-1
TGTGCCAGTAGTCGAGCTAGCGGGAGGACTCTCTCCTACAATGAGCAGTTCTTC
CASSRASGRTLSYNEQFF
>TRBV4-3|NA|NA|TRBJ2-3
TGCGCCAGCAGCCAAAGGAAGACAGATACGCAGTATTTT
CASSQRKTDTQYF
>TRBV5-1|NA|NA|TRBJ1-2
TGCGCCAGCAGCTTGGTGCCAGGGGAACATGGCTACACCTTC
CASSLVPGEHGYTF
>TRBV28|NA|few|TRBJ2-3
TGTGCCAGCAGCCACGGGAATACGCAGTATTTT
CASSHGNTQYF
>TRBV27|TRBD1|NA|TRBJ2-3
TGTGCCAGCAGTTTGGGGACAGGCCGATTTTTCACAGATACGCAGTATTTT
CASSLGTGRFFTDTQYF
>TRBV6-1|NA|NA|TRBJ2-1
TGTGCCAGCAGTGAGCAGGGTTGGGATGAGCAGTTCTTC
CASSEQGWDEQFF
>TRBV7-2|TRBD2|NA|TRBJ2-5
TGTGCCAGCAGCTTCGGGGGGTTCGGAGAGACCCAGTACTTC
CASSFGGFGETQYF
>TRBV27|TRBD2|NA|TRBJ2-1
TGTGCCAGCAGTTTTCTAGCGGGAGATCTGGGGAATGAGCAGTTCTTC
CASSFLAGDLGNEQFF
>TRBV4-2|NA|few|TRBJ2-5
TGTGCCAGCAGCCATACCGGGCGAACTCCGGAGACCCAGTACTTC
CASSHTGRTPETQYF
>TRBV6-1|NA|NA|TRBJ2-2
TGTGCCACCCTACGCCGGACAGACAACACCGGGGAGCTGTTTTTT
CATLRRTDNTGELFF
>TRBV27|NA|NA|TRBJ2-7
TGTGCCAGCAGTTTTTTCGAGGGACACAACTACGAGCAGTACTTC
CASSFFEGHNYEQYF
>TRBV29-1|NA|few|TRBJ2-1
TGCAGCGTTGGCCCCCGGTTGGGGCAGTTCTTC
CSVGPRLGQFF
>TRBV7-2|TRBD2|few|TRBJ2-3
TGTGCCAGCACCAAAGCGGGACCCACAGATACGCAGTATTTT
CASTKAGPTDTQYF
>TRBV5-1|TRBD1|NA|TRBJ1-2
TGCGCCAGCAGCTTGTTGGGGGGACAGGCTAACTATGGCTACACCTTC
CASSLLGGQANYGYTF
>TRBV5-1|NA|NA|TRBJ2-1
TGCGCCAGCAGCCGAGGGGGAGACGGGTACAATGAGCAGTTCTTC
CASSRGGDGYNEQFF
>TRBV7-2|TRBD1|NA|TRBJ2-3
TGTGCCAGCAGTACCCAGGGGGCGGAAGGCACAGATACGCAGTATTTT
CASSTQGAEGTDTQYF
>TRBV7-4|NA|few|TRBJ2-1
TGTGCCAGCAGCTCTAGTCGGGGCTTTTACGCCGTTCTTGCCCCCCGGCAGTTCTTC
CASSSSRGFYAVLAPRQFF
>TRBV10-2|NA|few|TRBJ2-7
TGCGCCAGCAGGCCCTGGGGGCAGTCCTACGAGCAGTACTTC
CASRPWGQSYEQYF
>TRBV6-5|NA|few|TRBJ1-6
TGTGCCAGCAGTTACAACCAGTATAATTCACCCCTCCACTTT
CASSYNQYNSPLHF
>TRBV20-1|NA|NA|TRBJ2-7
TGCAGTGCCAAAACAGGAGGGAGCTTGCCCCCGTACTTC
CSAKTGGSLPPYF
>TRBV15|TRBD1|NA|TRBJ1-2
TGTGCCACCAGCAGAGATCGTAGCAGGGGGCAGAACTATGGCTACACCTTC
CATSRDRSRGQNYGYTF
>TRBV7-2|NA|NA|TRBJ2-1
TGTGCCAGCAGCCTTCTGGGCCTTAGCAGGTTCTTC
CASSLLGLSRFF
>TRBV4-3|TRBD1|few|TRBJ2-1
TGCGCCAGCAGCCAAGGATCCGGGACAGGAAATTTAATTGAGCAGTTCTTC
CASSQGSGTGNLIEQFF
>TRBV20-1|NA|few|TRBJ1-1
TGCAGTGCTAGAGATGGGAGGGAGACTGAAGCTTTCTTT
CSARDGRETEAFF
>TRBV12-3/TRBV12-4|NA|few|TRBJ2-7
TGTGCCAGCAAGCAGACAGAGTTCTACGAGCAGTACTTC
CASKQTEFYEQYF